These T cell receptor beta chains were read from a single sample in a study of cytomegalovirus exposure and HLA in healthy donors. Using immunoSEQ multiplex PCR, the repertoire was profiled, and TCRdb retains in-frame clones only, with some absent. The table includes 150,000 to 200,000 clones, over 65% detected once. Sequences were obtained from PBMCs. All receptors derive from a woman in her 40s in good health and CMV-seropositive. The CDR3 runs from the conserved cysteine through the conserved F or W. Each record gives: V gene, D gene, clone size, J gene, CDR3 protein, CDR3 DNA. D genes are given only for firm matches. Only part of the rows carry a size: once, few, many, or a class if the clone is expanded.

TRBV5-6	NA	NA	TRBJ2-1	CASSPGIGARYNEQFF	TGTGCCAGCAGCCCAGGTATAGGGGCGCGATACAATGAGCAGTTCTTC
TRBV4-3	NA	NA	TRBJ1-2	CASSDGGARAYGYTF	TGCGCCAGCAGCGATGGGGGCGCGAGGGCCTATGGCTACACCTTC
TRBV7-2	TRBD2	NA	TRBJ2-7	CASSFEGTNSYEQYF	TGTGCCAGCAGCTTCGAGGGGACTAACTCCTACGAGCAGTACTTC
TRBV29-1	TRBD1	NA	TRBJ2-7	CSAQGQGAGEQYF	TGCAGCGCCCAAGGACAGGGCGCTGGCGAGCAGTACTTC
TRBV5-1	NA	once	TRBJ2-7	CASSLDGVGGDYEQYF	TGCGCCAGCAGCTTGGATGGGGTAGGGGGGGACTACGAGCAGTACTTC
TRBV6-6	NA	NA	TRBJ2-7	CASSYSGHGSYEQYF	TGTGCCAGCAGTTACTCGGGGCATGGCTCCTACGAGCAGTACTTC
TRBV7-3	NA	NA	TRBJ2-5	CASSLASWETQYF	TGTGCCAGCAGCTTAGCGTCTTGGGAGACCCAGTACTTC
TRBV10-3	NA	NA	TRBJ2-3	CAISCGDTQYF	TGTGCCATCAGTTGCGGAGATACGCAGTATTTT
TRBV7-2	TRBD2	NA	TRBJ2-7	CASSLMGSGSADEQYF	TGTGCCAGCAGCTTAATGGGAAGCGGGAGTGCGGACGAGCAGTACTTC
TRBV2	TRBD2	NA	TRBJ2-2	CASSTGLAGTGELFF	TGTGCCAGCAGTACGGGACTAGCGGGAACCGGGGAGCTGTTTTTT
TRBV13	TRBD2	NA	TRBJ2-1	CASSLGTSGFKSSYNEQFF	TGTGCCAGCAGCTTAGGGACTAGCGGGTTTAAAAGCTCCTACAATGAGCAGTTCTTC
TRBV29-1	NA	once	TRBJ1-5	CSVSGAGGGNQPQHF	TGCAGCGTGAGCGGGGCGGGAGGGGGCAATCAGCCCCAGCATTTT
TRBV25-1	TRBD1	NA	TRBJ1-2	CASSDRGTGNYGYTF	TGTGCCAGCAGTGACCGCGGGACAGGTAACTATGGCTACACCTTC
TRBV9	TRBD1	few	TRBJ2-5	CASSILSGGPLGEQYF	TGTGCCAGCAGCATCTTGTCAGGGGGCCCCCTCGGGGAGCAGTACTTC